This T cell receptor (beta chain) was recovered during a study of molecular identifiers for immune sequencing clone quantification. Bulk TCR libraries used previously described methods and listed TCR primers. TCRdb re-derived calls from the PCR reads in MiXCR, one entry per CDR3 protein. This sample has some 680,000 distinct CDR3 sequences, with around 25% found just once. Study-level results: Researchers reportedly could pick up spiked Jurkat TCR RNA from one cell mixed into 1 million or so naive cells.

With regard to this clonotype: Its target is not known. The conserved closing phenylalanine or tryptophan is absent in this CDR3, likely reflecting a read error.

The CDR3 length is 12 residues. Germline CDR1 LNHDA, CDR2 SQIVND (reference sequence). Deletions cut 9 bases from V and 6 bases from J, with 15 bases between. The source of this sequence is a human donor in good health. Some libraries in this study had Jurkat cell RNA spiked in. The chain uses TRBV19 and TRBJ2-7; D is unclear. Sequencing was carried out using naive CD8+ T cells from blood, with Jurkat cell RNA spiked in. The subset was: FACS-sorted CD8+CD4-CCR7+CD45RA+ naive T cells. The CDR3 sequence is CASSTRSREQYL. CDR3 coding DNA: TGTGCCAGCTCGACAAGGAGTCGCGAGCAGTACCTC.